Following are 31 T cell receptor beta chains from one sample sequenced in a study of vaccination and CD4 T cells after COVID-19. The Oncomine TCR Beta short-read assay was what sequenced the DNA obtained from cultured CD4+ T cells. MiXCR, applied by TCRdb to the PCR reads, yields one record per CDR3 protein. This sample carries 20,000 or so distinct CDR3 sequences, around 28% of them seen once, and the ten largest clones take around a sixth. For these receptors, no antigen is known. Stated treatment: approximately nine-day PBMC culture with coronavirus spike peptide pools or control peptides (ViraFEST assay). The sequenced material came from cultured CD4+ T cells from blood. Source of these receptors: a human donor with COVID-19.

The rearrangement joins TRBV19 to TRBJ1-6; the D gene is possibly TRBD1 (5 bases). CDR1 and CDR2 from the germline V gene are LNHDA and SQIVND (reference sequence). The CDR3 totals 13 residues. The V and J ends lost 9 bases and 9 bases respectively, with 15 bases between them. The CDR3 sequence is CASRGQTLSPLHF. The CDR3 DNA sequence: TGTGCCAGCCGAGGACAAACCCTTTCACCCCTCCACTTT.

The rearrangement joins TRBV19 to TRBJ1-5, with D possibly being TRBD1 (5 bases). CDR1 and CDR2 (germline): LNHDA, SQIVND (reference sequence). Trimming removed 3 bases at V and 3 bases at J, with 12 bases between. The CDR3 contains 15 residues. The chain's CDR3 is CASSIFRGVNQPQHF. CDR3 nucleotides: TGTGCCAGTAGTATCTTCCGGGGGGTCAATCAGCCCCAGCATTTT.

This clonotype was counted only a few times. J is TRBJ2-2 and V is TRBV11-2, with D possibly called TRBD1 or TRBD2 (6 bases each). This CDR3 has 15 residues. Germline CDR1 and CDR2: SGHAT and FQNNGV. The V end was cut by 0 bases, the J end by 8 bases, with 13 bases between. In nucleotides, the CDR3 is TGTGCCAGCAGCTTAGATCGGGGGCATTCAGGGGAGCTGTTTTTT. Its protein is CASSLDRGHSGELFF.

The chain recombines TRBV6-1 with TRBJ1-5; D is unresolved. The germline V gene has CDR1 MNHNS and CDR2 SASEGT. The CDR3 spans 14 residues. V dropped 5 bases and J dropped 2 bases, with 10 bases sitting between them. The CDR3 region has the DNA TGTGCCAGCAGTCCTTCTAACCGCAATCAGCCCCAGCATTTT. As protein: CASSPSNRNQPQHF.

This clonotype was counted only a few times. V is TRBV6-1 and J is TRBJ1-5; possibly TRBD1 for D (6 bases). CDR1 MNHNS and CDR2 SASEGT come from the germline V gene. The CDR3 has 13 residues. V lost 3 bases and J lost 6, with 9 bases in between. The CDR3 DNA reads as TGTGCCAGCAGTGAGATACAGGGTCAGCCCCAGCATTTT. It is translated as CASSEIQGQPQHF.

This clonotype was found once. The chain couples TRBV9 to TRBJ2-7; TRBD2 agrees at 7 bases. The CDR3 is 15 amino acids. The ends lost 3 bases at V and 2 bases at J; junction bases unmatched: 8. CDR1 is SGDLS and CDR2 is YYNGEE in the germline V gene. CDR3 region: CASSAIRDYTYEQYF. The CDR3 bases are TGTGCCAGCAGCGCGATCCGGGACTACACCTACGAGCAGTACTTC.

The chain employs TRBV9 and TRBJ2-3; 14 nucleotides line up with TRBD2. The CDR3 runs 16 residues. Germline V gene lookup returns CDR1 SGDLS and CDR2 YYNGEE. The V segment lost 0 bases and the J segment 4 bases; nucleotides outside the gene matches: 1. CDR3 sequence (DNA): TGTGCCAGCAGCGTAGGACTAGCGGGGGGGTCAGATACGCAGTATTTT. Amino acid sequence: CASSVGLAGGSDTQYF.

The chain couples TRBV7-9 to TRBJ2-3, with no clear D. V was shortened by 3 bases and J by 1 base, with 8 bases between the two germline ends. Germline V gene lookup returns CDR1 SEHNR and CDR2 FQNEAQ (reference sequence). The CDR3 runs to 14 residues. The DNA for the CDR3 is TGTGCCAGCAGCTTTAGTGGGGGCACAGATACGCAGTATTTT. Its translation: CASSFSGGTDTQYF.

This clonotype showed up just a few times. One end of the junction is discordant with germline, which a read error may explain. The chain joins TRBV12-3 or TRBV12-4 to TRBJ1-1; D may be TRBD1 (6 bases). There are 15 residues in the CDR3. CDR3 nucleotide sequence: TGTGCCAGCAGTTTATTGGGGGCGGGGAACGCTGAAGCTTTCTTT. Its translation is CASSLLGAGNAEAFF.

CDR3 amino acids: CASRGGVHSGNTIYF. Here the CDR3 DNA reads TGTGCCAGCAGAGGAGGGGTGCACTCTGGAAACACCATATATTTT. The chain employs TRBV6-1 and TRBJ1-3, with D possibly being TRBD1 (5 bases). Germline loops: CDR1 MNHNS, CDR2 SASEGT. Trimming stripped 6 bases from V and 0 bases from J, with 12 bases between. The CDR3 loop spans 15 amino acids.

The rearrangement links TRBV5-1 to TRBJ1-6, with 9 nucleotides matching TRBD1. In germline, CDR1 is SGHRS, CDR2 YFSETQ. Trimming cost V 0 bases and J 8 bases; bases outside gene matches: 0. The CDR3 contains 14 residues. The CDR3: CASSLDRGHSPLHF. The DNA of the CDR3 is TGCGCCAGCAGCTTGGACAGGGGGCATTCACCCCTCCACTTT.

This clonotype was observed a handful of times. The chain couples TRBV10-3 to TRBJ2-3; D gene uncertain. The CDR3 sequence is 11 residues long. Germline-derived CDR1 and CDR2 are ENHRY and SYGVKD. Trimming shortened V by 5 bases and J by 2 bases, and 2 bases separated the two germline ends. Here the CDR3 DNA reads TGTGCCATCAGTATCACAGATACGCAGTATTTT. Its protein is CAISITDTQYF.

This CDR3 reads CASSSDRVNEKLFF. DNA for the CDR3: TGTGCCAGCAGTTCGGACAGGGTTAATGAAAAACTGTTTTTT. The rearrangement uses TRBV12-3 or TRBV12-4 and TRBJ1-4; 8 bases map to TRBD1. The CDR3 contains 14 residues. Unmatched junction bases numbered 2, after V lost 4 bases and J lost 4 bases.

This clonotype has more than one count but fewer than ten. The chain uses TRBV2 and TRBJ2-7; the D gene is possibly TRBD2 (6 bases). V was trimmed by 6 bases and J by 3 bases, leaving 18 bases between them. The germline CDR1 and CDR2 sequences are SNHLY and FYNNEI. CDR3 size: 15 residues. The CDR3 is CASRATEGRGYEQYF. DNA of the CDR3: TGTGCCAGCAGGGCCACGGAGGGTCGGGGCTACGAGCAGTACTTC.

The rearrangement joins TRBV18 to TRBJ1-1; TRBD1 is a possible D gene (5 bases). Looked up from germline, CDR1 is KGHSH and CDR2 is LQKENI. Trimming took 4 bases from V and 4 from J, leaving 16 bases between them. This CDR3 has 15 residues. The CDR3 region is CASSLQRGVGTEAFF. In nucleotides, the CDR3 is TGTGCCAGCTCACTGCAGAGGGGTGTCGGCACTGAAGCTTTCTTT.

Here the CDR3 DNA reads TGTGCCAGCACCTTGACAGGAATGAACACTGAAGCTTTCTTT. Translation gives CASTLTGMNTEAFF. The rearrangement links TRBV12-3 or TRBV12-4 to TRBJ1-1, with D perhaps TRBD1 (6 bases). Trimming pared 7 bases from V and 0 bases from J, leaving 12 bases between. The CDR3 length is 14 residues.

The chain uses TRBV20-1 and TRBJ1-6; 11 bases fit TRBD1. The CDR3 has 15 residues. Germline-derived CDR1 and CDR2 are DFQATT and SNEGSKA (reference sequence). J gave up 9 bases and V 5 bases, and 9 bases lay outside the gene matches. Written as DNA, the CDR3 is TGCAGTGCTCCAAACAGTGGGACAGGGGGTTCACCCCTCCACTTT. This encodes CSAPNSGTGGSPLHF.

V usage is TRBV7-2 and J usage is TRBJ1-1; perhaps TRBD1 as D (5 bases). Trimming took 4 bases from V and 3 from J, leaving 18 bases between them. The germline V gene has CDR1 SGHTA and CDR2 FQGNSA. This CDR3 is built from 16 residues. CDR3 bases: TGTGCCAGCAGCTCGCCCCGGGGGGGAAGGGACACTGAAGCTTTCTTT. Translating it yields CASSSPRGGRDTEAFF.

The chain has TRBV6-5 and TRBJ2-3; no firm D call. V was shortened by 2 bases and J by 6 bases, with 12 bases between the two germline ends. This CDR3 spans 14 amino acids. CDR1 and CDR2 (germline): MNHEY, SVGAGI. For the CDR3, the DNA is TGTGCCAGCAGTTACGTCTACATGGGGGATACGCAGTATTTT. Its translation is CASSYVYMGDTQYF.

The table lists this clonotype with a few counts. The V gene is TRBV6-4, the J gene TRBJ2-1, with D hard to call. The CDR3 runs 13 residues. Germline-derived CDR1 and CDR2 are MRHNA and SNTAGT. The V gene lost 5 bases and the J gene lost 3 bases, with 8 bases spanning the gap. The CDR3 loop reads CASSPTDYNEQFF. CDR3 sequence (DNA): TGTGCCAGCAGTCCAACCGACTACAATGAGCAGTTCTTC.

The chain combines TRBV7-8 with TRBJ2-2; D possibly corresponds to TRBD2 (5 bases). V was trimmed by 1 base and J by 7 bases, leaving 16 bases between them. The CDR3 length is 16 residues. Per germline, CDR1 SGHVS and CDR2 FQNEAQ. DNA of the CDR3: TGTGCCAGCAGCTTAGGGTGGACTTCCTGGGGCGGGGAGCTGTTTTTT. It codes for CASSLGWTSWGGELFF. Full variable domain (missing parts from reference TRBV7-8 and TRBJ2-2): GAGVSQSPRYKVAKRGQDVALRCDPISGHVSLFWYQQALGQGPEFLTYFQNEAQLDKSGLPSDRFFAERPEGSVSTLKIQRTQQEDSAVYLCASSLGWTSWGGELFFGEGSRLTVL.

A few counts support this clonotype. The chain recombines TRBV11-3 with TRBJ2-5, with D possibly matching TRBD1 (6 bases). The length of the CDR3 is 14 residues. V was clipped by 2 bases and J by 5 bases, with 12 bases between them. Germline V gives CDR1 SGHNT, CDR2 YENEEA. CDR3 sequence reads: CASSLTRGRETQYF. CDR3 coding DNA: TGTGCCAGCAGCTTAACCAGGGGTCGGGAGACCCAGTACTTC.

This clonotype was detected only a few times. J is TRBJ1-2 and V is TRBV9, with D possibly being TRBD1 (5 bases). Germline V CDR1 and CDR2: SGDLS, YYNGEE. Trimming stripped 0 bases from V and 4 bases from J, with 16 bases between. The CDR3 extends over 16 amino acids. The CDR3 region has the DNA TGTGCCAGCAGCGTAGGATTTGGAGGGGCTGGCTATGGCTACACCTTC. Encoded protein: CASSVGFGGAGYGYTF.

The sample holds a few counts of this clonotype. V and J are TRBV7-8 and TRBJ1-5, with 8 bases that match TRBD1. V trimming: 3 bases; J trimming: 3 bases; junction bases outside the gene matches: 7. CDR1 and CDR2 (germline): SGHVS, FQNEAQ. The CDR3 has 16 amino acids. The CDR3 nucleotides are TGTGCCAGCAGCTTGGGCAGGGGGCGAGACAATCAGCCCCAGCATTTT. Translated: CASSLGRGRDNQPQHF.

This rearrangement joins TRBV20-1 to TRBJ2-3, with 8 bases aligning to TRBD2. The CDR3 spans 14 residues. The germline CDR1 and CDR2 sequences are DFQATT and SNEGSKA (reference sequence). Unmatched junction bases numbered 10, after V lost 0 bases and J lost 11 bases. CDR3 sequence reads: CSARDGTRLMGQYF. DNA for the CDR3: TGCAGTGCTAGAGACGGGACTAGACTAATGGGGCAGTATTTT.

The chain combines TRBV7-2 with TRBJ2-5, with 7 nucleotides matching TRBD2. Germline-derived CDR1 and CDR2 are SGHTA and FQGNSA. This CDR3 spans 15 amino acids. Unmatched junction bases numbered 8, after V lost 0 bases and J lost 7 bases. The CDR3 DNA reads TGTGCCAGCAGCTTAGCGGGCGGGGGTAGCGGGACCCAGTACTTC. Residues: CASSLAGGGSGTQYF.

This clonotype was seen more than once but under ten times. The CDR3 nucleotides read TGTGCCAGCATCGGACACTATAGCAATCAGCCCCAGCATTTT. Translating gives CASIGHYSNQPQHF. This chain links TRBV6-1 with TRBJ1-5; D might be TRBD1 (5 bases). This CDR3 contains 14 residues. CDR1 and CDR2 (germline): MNHNS, SASEGT. Trimming removed 7 bases at V and 0 bases at J, with 10 bases between.

V usage is TRBV29-1 and J usage is TRBJ2-4, with D perhaps TRBD1 or TRBD2 (5 bases each). V was trimmed by 1 base and J by 3 bases, leaving 7 bases between them. The CDR3 sequence is 13 residues long. CDR1 SQVTM and CDR2 ANQGSEA come from the germline V gene. CDR3 nucleotide sequence: TGCAGCGTTGAAGGTGGGGGCAAAAACATTCAGTACTTC. Translation gives CSVEGGGKNIQYF.

The J gene is TRBJ2-3, the V gene TRBV5-1; D is perhaps TRBD1 or TRBD2 (5 bases each). The CDR3 length is 16 residues. The V gene's germline CDR1 is SGHRS and CDR2 YFSETQ. V dropped 0 bases and J dropped 1 base, with 12 bases sitting between them. CDR3 sequence: CASSLARDAGTDTQYF. For the CDR3, the DNA is TGCGCCAGCAGCTTGGCCAGGGACGCTGGCACAGATACGCAGTATTTT.

In this sample, this clonotype turned up a few times. The V gene is TRBV15, the J gene TRBJ2-3; 7 nucleotides match TRBD1. V dropped 4 bases and J dropped 7; count of bases not matched to a gene: 11. This CDR3 contains 15 residues. Germline-derived CDR1 and CDR2 are LNHNV and YYDKDF (reference sequence). The CDR3 sequence is CATSTPGQRVNTQYF. In DNA form, the CDR3 reads TGTGCCACCAGCACTCCGGGACAGCGAGTCAATACGCAGTATTTT.

This clonotype came up a few times. This chain links TRBV10-3 with TRBJ1-4, with D possibly matching TRBD1 (5 bases). With 3 bases removed from V and 5 bases from J, the gap between germline ends came to 10 bases. The germline V gene encodes CDR1 ENHRY and CDR2 SYGVKD. The CDR3 is 14 residues long. As DNA, the CDR3 is TGTGCCATCAGTGACAGGGAAAAAAATGAAAAACTGTTTTTT. Translation gives CAISDREKNEKLFF.